A single T cell receptor beta chain is shown here with its context. What it recognizes is unknown. Repertoires were generated with immunoSEQ multiplex PCR, while TCRdb's copy carries only in-frame clones and drops some. In the table there are fewer than 80,000 clones, roughly 87% of which are singletons. This specimen comes from a study of OX40 agonist ivuxolimab in advanced cancers. Study information: The diagnoses of dose-escalation patients were hepatocellular carcinoma, melanoma, renal cell or head and neck cancer. Eligibility admitted prior anti-PD-1, anti-PD-L1 or anti-CTLA-4 therapy; about 42% had some. The study's findings and limits: Expanded clones were, on average, more numerous in CD8+ T cells than in CD4+. Normalized T-cell clonal expansion was also low in some nonresponders.

The TCR sequence derives from an adult with an advanced solid tumor such as melanoma, head and neck, liver or kidney cancer. Sequenced here: CD4+ or CD8+ T cells sorted from blood, sampled in a trial of the OX40 agonist ivuxolimab.

CDR3 sequence (DNA): TGTGCCAGCAGCGTTCGACTAGCAGGGTACAATGAGCAGTTCTTC. The encoded protein is CASSVRLAGYNEQFF. The chain uses TRBV9 and TRBJ2-1; TRBD2 aligns across 7 bases. With V trimmed by 2 bases and J by 4 bases, 6 bases remained unmatched. Germline values: CDR1 SGDLS, CDR2 YYNGEE. This CDR3 is built from 15 residues.